These 26 T cell receptor beta chains share one sample of origin, sequenced in a study of response to subunit inactivated influenza vaccine. TCRdb independently ran MiXCR on the RT-PCR reads; one entry per CDR3 protein. The data contain about 650,000 distinct CDR3 sequences, 15% to 17% of them singletons. Source: PBMCs from blood, taken 11 to 12 days after vaccination. Source of these receptors: a man aged 45-60 years who received an inactivated influenza vaccine.

This clonotype was observed at least ten times. The rearrangement links TRBV12-3 or TRBV12-4 to TRBJ2-1; 13 bases are shared with TRBD2. V gave up 8 bases and J gave up 7 bases; unmatched junction bases: 5. CDR3 size: 14 residues. The chain's CDR3 is CASGLAGAGNEQFF. The CDR3 nucleotides read TGTGCCAGCGGACTAGCGGGAGCAGGAAATGAGCAGTTCTTC.

This clonotype turned up a few times. The chain joins TRBV12-3 or TRBV12-4 to TRBJ1-5; D not certain. CDR3 length: 12 residues. V gave up 6 bases and J gave up 9 bases, with 12 bases separating them. CDR3 in DNA: TGTGCCAGCAGCGCGGTCCCGGCGCCCCAGCATTTT. Encoded protein: CASSAVPAPQHF.

Remarks on this clonotype: This may be a read error: a much more frequent sequence differs by one nucleotide. The chain has TRBV5-6 and TRBJ2-1; possibly TRBD1 or TRBD2 for D (5 bases each). The germline CDR1 and CDR2 sequences are SGHDT and YYEEEE. This CDR3 is built from 12 residues. CDR3 loop: CASSLSVGERFF. The CDR3 DNA is TGTGCCAGCAGCTTGAGCGTAGGGGAGCGGTTCTTC. The full variable domain, in which reference TRBV5-6 and TRBJ2-1 provide the parts outside the CDR3, is DAGVTQSPTHLIKTRGQQVTLRCSPKSGHDTVSWYQQALGQGPQFIFQYYEEEERQRGNFPDRFSGHQFPNYSSELNVNALLLGDSALYLCASSLSVGERFFGPGTRLTVL.

The J gene is TRBJ2-7, the V gene TRBV4-3; no reliable D call. V was trimmed by 0 bases and J by 4 bases, leaving 4 bases between them. Germline CDR1 and CDR2: LGHNA and YSLEER. This CDR3 spans 12 amino acids. The CDR3 region is CASSQDKYEQYF. The CDR3 bases are TGCGCCAGCAGCCAAGATAAGTACGAGCAGTACTTC.

V and J are TRBV11-2 and TRBJ1-6; 8 positions match TRBD1. CDR1 and CDR2 (germline): SGHAT, FQNNGV. Trimming at V came to 5 bases and at J to 6 bases, leaving 3 bases not matched to a gene. This CDR3 contains 14 residues. The CDR3 loop reads CASSPGQANSPLHF. CDR3 sequence (DNA): TGTGCCAGCAGCCCGGGACAGGCTAATTCACCCCTCCACTTT.

This clonotype was recorded many times. This rearrangement joins TRBV12-3 or TRBV12-4 to TRBJ2-7; TRBD1 agrees at 9 bases. V gave up 6 bases and J gave up 6 bases; unmatched junction bases: 6. CDR3 length: 13 amino acids. CDR3 in DNA: TGTGCCAGCAGAGCTAAGGACAGGGGCGAGCAGTACTTC. Its protein is CASRAKDRGEQYF.

This clonotype turned up a few times. V usage is TRBV5-1 and J usage is TRBJ1-2; no reliable D call. Germline CDR1 SGHRS, CDR2 YFSETQ. Trimming removed 0 bases at V and 0 bases at J, with 9 bases between. The CDR3 covers 15 residues. CDR3 DNA sequence: TGCGCCAGCAGCTTGGCCTTAGGGTCTAACTATGGCTACACCTTC. It translates to CASSLALGSNYGYTF.

This clonotype was detected a few times. V and J are TRBV5-5 and TRBJ2-1; 7 nucleotides agree with TRBD2. Losses at the gene ends were 3 bases for V and 7 bases for J; bases not matched to a gene: 16. This CDR3 region has 17 residues. Germline V gives CDR1 SGHKS, CDR2 YYEKEE (reference sequence). As DNA, the CDR3 is TGTGCCAGCAGCTGGACCCTAATTGGCGGGGGAGGTAATGAGCAGTTCTTC. Residues: CASSWTLIGGGGNEQFF.

This clonotype was counted a few times. The genes are TRBV20-1 and TRBJ2-2; 8 bases align to TRBD1. The germline gives CDR1 DFQATT, CDR2 SNEGSKA (reference sequence). This CDR3 comprises 14 residues. V lost 4 bases to trimming and J lost 4 bases; unmatched junction nucleotides: 5. In DNA, the CDR3 is TGCAGTGCTACCGCAGGGGGCGCCACCGGGGAGCTGTTTTTT. This translates into CSATAGGATGELFF.

This clonotype was detected a few times. The chain has TRBV9 and TRBJ2-2, with D hard to call. Between the trimmed V and J ends, which lost 0 bases and 6 bases, there was a span of 6 bases. Germline assignment: CDR1 SGDLS and CDR2 YYNGEE. There are 13 residues in the CDR3. This chain's CDR3 is CASSVAPSGELFF. The CDR3 DNA sequence: TGTGCCAGCAGCGTAGCGCCGTCCGGGGAGCTGTTTTTT.

The chain couples TRBV6-5 to TRBJ2-1; 12 bases fit TRBD2. The J segment lost 10 bases and the V segment lost 2 bases, leaving 6 bases of the junction unmatched. CDR1 is MNHEY, CDR2 SVGAGI, per germline. The CDR3 is 15 residues long. This chain's CDR3 is CASSYGTSGRSEQFF. DNA for the CDR3: TGTGCCAGCAGTTACGGGACTAGCGGGCGCTCGGAGCAGTTCTTC.

To note about this clonotype: A single base separates this from a much larger clone, so it may be a read error. This chain joins TRBV5-1 and TRBJ2-7; TRBD2 agrees at 7 bases. The CDR3 covers 14 residues. CDR1 SGHRS and CDR2 YFSETQ come from the germline V gene. CDR3 residues: CASSLGAGAYKQYF. The DNA for the CDR3 is TGCGCCAGCAGCTTGGGGGCGGGAGCCTACAAGCAGTACTTC. The full variable domain, in which reference TRBV5-1 and TRBJ2-7 provide the parts outside the CDR3, is KAGVTQTPRYLIKTRGQQVTLSCSPISGHRSVSWYQQTPGQGLQFLFEYFSETQRNKGNFPGRFSGRQFSNSRSEMNVSTLELGDSALYLCASSLGAGAYKQYFGPGTRLTVT.

This clonotype appeared many times. V is TRBV29-1 and J is TRBJ2-7; TRBD2 might be the D (7 bases). CDR3 length equals 17 residues. Germline lookup yields CDR1 SQVTM and CDR2 ANQGSEA. V was shortened by 0 bases and J by 4 bases, with 22 bases between the two germline ends. CDR3 in DNA: TGCAGCGTTGAAGATCGAGAGGGGGAGGGCGTATTGTACGAGCAGTACTTC. Its protein product is CSVEDREGEGVLYEQYF.

The table lists this clonotype with a few counts. The chain couples TRBV30 to TRBJ2-1; 10 nucleotides align to TRBD2. Looked up from germline, CDR1 is GTSNPN and CDR2 is SVGIG (reference sequence). Unmatched junction bases numbered 8, after V lost 5 bases and J lost 7 bases. This CDR3 spans 14 amino acids. Here the CDR3 reads CAWQLAGRLNEQFF. CDR3 sequence (DNA): TGTGCCTGGCAACTAGCGGGAAGACTAAATGAGCAGTTCTTC.

This clonotype was counted only a few times. This chain joins TRBV29-1 and TRBJ1-5, with 8 bases identical to TRBD1. The germline gives CDR1 SQVTM, CDR2 ANQGSEA. The CDR3 has 13 amino acids. The ends lost 3 bases at V and 6 bases at J; junction bases unmatched: 4. In nucleotides, the CDR3 is TGCAGCGTTGAGGCAGGGGGCGGTCAGCCCCAGCATTTT. Translated: CSVEAGGGQPQHF. The full variable domain, rest sourced from reference TRBV29-1 and TRBJ1-5, is SAVISQKPSRDICQRGTSLTIQCQVDSQVTMMFWYRQQPGQSLTLIATANQGSEATYESGFVIDKFPISRPNLTFSTLTVSNMSPEDSSIYLCSVEAGGGQPQHFGDGTRLSIL.

Within the sample, this clonotype is medium-sized. The CDR3 region is CASGQRDRAYEQYF. The CDR3 nucleotides are TGTGCCAGCGGCCAACGGGACAGAGCCTACGAGCAGTACTTC. The rearrangement links TRBV27 to TRBJ2-7, with 7 bases matching TRBD1. This CDR3 has 14 amino acids. Germline CDR1 is MNHEY and CDR2 is SMNVEV (reference sequence). The J segment lost 2 bases and the V segment lost 8 bases, leaving 9 bases of the junction unmatched.

This clonotype appeared once. V gene TRBV14 combines with J gene TRBJ2-5, with 11 bases that match TRBD1. Looked up from germline, CDR1 is SGHDN and CDR2 is FVKESK. The CDR3 covers 14 residues. J lost 5 bases, V lost 4 bases, and 3 bases had no gene match. CDR3 coding DNA: TGTGCCAGCAGCCCGGACAGGGGGCCGGAGACCCAGTACTTC. Protein product: CASSPDRGPETQYF.

The rearrangement uses TRBV6-1 and TRBJ2-5; D uncertain. Germline CDR1 is MNHNS and CDR2 is SASEGT. The CDR3 has 14 residues. Trimming took off 1 base at V and 4 bases at J, with 10 bases between the two ends. CDR3 sequence (DNA): TGTGCCAGCAGTGAAGGCGGCAGACCAGAGACCCAGTACTTC. Translation: CASSEGGRPETQYF.

The chain links TRBV20-1 to TRBJ2-1; 9 nucleotides align to TRBD2. Germline values: CDR1 DFQATT, CDR2 SNEGSKA (reference sequence). The CDR3 loop spans 15 amino acids. V lost 2 bases and J lost 4; bases outside the gene matches: 6. The CDR3 coding sequence is TGCAGTGCTAGACTAGCGGGGCGTCCGTACAATGAGCAGTTCTTC. Translated, it gives CSARLAGRPYNEQFF.

The CDR3 DNA sequence: TGTGCCAGCAGCTCAAGGACTAGCAAAGAGACCCAGTACTTC. Translating it yields CASSSRTSKETQYF. The chain recombines TRBV7-2 with TRBJ2-5; TRBD2 aligns across 8 bases. V was pared by 4 bases and J by 3 bases, with 4 bases of the junction left unmatched. In germline, CDR1 is SGHTA, CDR2 FQGNSA. The CDR3 covers 14 residues.

This rearrangement joins TRBV13 to TRBJ2-7, with D maybe TRBD1 (6 bases). CDR1 and CDR2 from the germline V gene are PRHDT and FYEKMQ (reference sequence). V was pared by 2 bases and J by 2 bases, with 13 bases between. The length of the CDR3 is 15 residues. This chain's CDR3 is CASSLRQGPPYEQYF. The CDR3 DNA is TGTGCCAGCAGCTTAAGGCAGGGGCCCCCCTACGAGCAGTACTTC.

This chain joins TRBV7-6 and TRBJ2-5; D ambiguous. The CDR3 is made up of 12 amino acids. Looked up from germline, CDR1 is SGHVS and CDR2 is FNYEAQ. With 5 bases removed from V and 5 bases from J, the gap between germline ends came to 9 bases. This CDR3 reads CASSPLWETQYF. As DNA, the CDR3 is TGTGCCAGCAGCCCACTTTGGGAGACCCAGTACTTC. The full variable domain, with the rest looked up from reference TRBV7-6 and TRBJ2-5, is GAGVSQSPRYKVTKRGQDVALRCDPISGHVSLYWYRQALGQGPEFLTYFNYEAQQDKSGLPNDRFSAERPEGSISTLTIQRTEQRDSAMYRCASSPLWETQYFGPGTRLLVL.

This clonotype has a handful of counts. This chain uses TRBV7-9 with TRBJ2-5; 9 bases align to TRBD1. The length of the CDR3 is 15 residues. Germline CDR1 reads SEHNR; CDR2 reads FQNEAQ (reference sequence). V shed 1 base, J shed 4 bases, and the junction held 4 bases outside the gene matches. CDR3 coding DNA: TGTGCCAGCAGCTTAGGGAGGACAGGGGCAGAGACCCAGTACTTC. Translated, it gives CASSLGRTGAETQYF.

This clonotype occurred many times. The chain recombines TRBV10-3 with TRBJ2-5; unclear D gene. V lost 4 bases to trimming and J lost 4 bases, with 10 bases between them. The CDR3 sequence is 13 residues long. The germline gives CDR1 ENHRY, CDR2 SYGVKD. The CDR3 region has the DNA TGTGCCATCAGTGCCGCGGTCGGAGAGACCCAGTACTTC. Its protein is CAISAAVGETQYF.

This clonotype has a handful of counts. J is TRBJ2-1 and V is TRBV7-6; D gene ambiguous. Per germline, CDR1 SGHVS and CDR2 FNYEAQ. The CDR3 length is 16 residues. V lost 1 base to trimming and J lost 3 bases, with 13 bases between them. The CDR3 DNA is TGTGCCAGCAGCTTAGAGGTTGTGGAAGTCTACAATGAGCAGTTCTTC. It translates to CASSLEVVEVYNEQFF. The full variable domain, its missing parts supplied by reference TRBV7-6 and TRBJ2-1, is GAGVSQSPRYKVTKRGQDVALRCDPISGHVSLYWYRQALGQGPEFLTYFNYEAQQDKSGLPNDRFSAERPEGSISTLTIQRTEQRDSAMYRCASSLEVVEVYNEQFFGPGTRLTVL.

This clonotype has more than one count but fewer than ten. V usage is TRBV25-1 and J usage is TRBJ2-1, with D maybe TRBD1 (5 bases). Germline values: CDR1 MGHDK, CDR2 SYGVNS. The CDR3 length is 15 residues. Trimming removed 4 bases at V and 4 bases at J, with 14 bases between. The CDR3 loop reads CASSARQPGYNEQFF. In DNA, the CDR3 is TGTGCCAGCAGTGCTCGACAGCCTGGATACAATGAGCAGTTCTTC. Complete variable domain (other parts from reference TRBV25-1 and TRBJ2-1): EADIYQTPRYLVIGTGKKITLECSQTMGHDKMYWYQQDPGMELHLIHYSYGVNSTEKGDLSSESTVSRIRTEHFPLTLESARPSHTSQYLCASSARQPGYNEQFFGPGTRLTVL.